A single sample is the source of the 5 T cell receptor beta chains below, sequenced in a study of T cells in Graves' hyperthyroidism and ophthalmopathy. Amplified TCR beta CDR3 regions came from RNA transcripts. HTBI primers were employed in a first-round RT-PCR of the TCR CDR3. Via MiXCR, TCRdb re-called the multiplex PCR reads, giving one row per CDR3 protein. The sample includes 300,000 to 450,000 distinct CDR3 sequences, approximately 13% of them seen just once. The sample was blood. The receptors stem from a woman aged 55-69 years with Graves' hyperthyroidism.

The V gene is TRBV6-1, the J gene TRBJ2-1; 11 bases agree with TRBD2. V lost 11 bases to trimming and J lost 3 bases; unmatched junction nucleotides: 12. The CDR3 consists of 16 residues. Germline loops: CDR1 MNHNS, CDR2 SASEGT. The CDR3 sequence: CACGGAGTSGYNEQFF. DNA of the CDR3: TGTGCCTGTGGAGGGGCGGGGACTAGCGGCTACAATGAGCAGTTCTTC.

This clonotype was observed many times. The V call is TRBV5-1, the J call TRBJ1-1, with 9 bases that match TRBD1. Looked up from germline, CDR1 is SGHRS and CDR2 is YFSETQ. This CDR3 comprises 14 residues. The J segment lost 3 bases and the V segment lost 5 bases, leaving 5 bases of the junction unmatched. For the CDR3, the DNA is TGCGCCAGCAGGGCAACAGGGGGCTACACTGAAGCTTTCTTT. Its protein product is CASRATGGYTEAFF.

A remark on this clonotype: Possible read error: a much larger clone is one base away. The chain has TRBV7-3 and TRBJ1-5; a possible D gene is TRBD1 (5 bases). CDR3 size: 13 residues. Trimming removed 1 base from V and 4 bases from J, with 5 bases in between. Germline lookup yields CDR1 SGHTA and CDR2 FQGTGA. The CDR3 spells CASSLRQNQPQHF. CDR3 sequence (DNA): TGTGCCAGCAGCTTAAGACAGAATCAGCCCCAGCATTTT. Complete variable domain (other parts from reference TRBV7-3 and TRBJ1-5): GAGVSQTPSNKVTEKGKYVELRCDPISGHTALYWYRQSLGQGPEFLIYFQGTGAADDSGLPNDRFFAVRPEGSVSTLKIQRTERGDSAVYLCASSLRQNQPQHFGDGTRLSIL.

There are a few counts of this clonotype. This chain joins TRBV20-1 and TRBJ1-2; D call uncertain. Trimming took off 3 bases at V and 1 base at J, with 12 bases between the two ends. CDR1 is DFQATT, CDR2 SNEGSKA, per germline (reference sequence). The CDR3 consists of 14 residues. The CDR3 region has the DNA TGCAGTGCTAGCTTGGCAACCCTTAACTATGGCTACACCTTC. Translation: CSASLATLNYGYTF.

This chain joins TRBV5-4 and TRBJ1-2; D perhaps matches TRBD1 (5 bases). The CDR3 length is 15 residues. Looked up from germline, CDR1 is SGHNT and CDR2 is YYREEE (reference sequence). Trimming took 3 bases from V and 5 from J, leaving 17 bases between them. CDR3 coding DNA: TGTGCCAGCAGCTCCCAGACAGCACTGAGTTATGGCTACACCTTC. Residues: CASSSQTALSYGYTF.